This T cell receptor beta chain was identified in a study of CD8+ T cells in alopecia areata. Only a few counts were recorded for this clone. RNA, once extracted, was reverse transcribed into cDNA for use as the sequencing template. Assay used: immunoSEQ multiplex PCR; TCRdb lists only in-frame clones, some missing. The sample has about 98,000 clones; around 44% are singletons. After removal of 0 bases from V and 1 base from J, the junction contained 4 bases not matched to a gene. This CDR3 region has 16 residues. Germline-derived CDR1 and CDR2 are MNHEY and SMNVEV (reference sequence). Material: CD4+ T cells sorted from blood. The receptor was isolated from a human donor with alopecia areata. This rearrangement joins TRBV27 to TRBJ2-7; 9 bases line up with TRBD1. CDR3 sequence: CASSLSPTGGSYEQYF. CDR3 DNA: TGTGCCAGCAGTTTATCACCGACAGGGGGATCCTACGAGCAGTACTTC.